Sequencing of this TCR beta chain was carried out in a study of graft-versus-host responses after intestinal transplantation. Whole-study context: Every recipient underwent anti-thymocyte globulin induction, then tacrolimus and steroids for approximately 3 years. Study-level points and caveats: Analysis identified GvH clones in recipient marrow, with some appearing first in ileum or blood.

CFSE-low proliferating responders, CD3+CD4+ and CD3+CD8+, were sorted post-reaction. Clones were sequenced by immunoSEQ multiplex PCR, and TCRdb holds only the in-frame ones, with some missing. This table holds about 24,000 clones, about 40% found once. The CDR3 is 20 residues long. Germline CDR1 is SGHKS and CDR2 is YYEKEE (reference sequence). Trimming cost V 3 bases and J 2 bases; bases outside gene matches: 17. The sample in question was alloreactive CD4+ T cells from a mixed lymphocyte reaction culture, obtained before intestinal transplant. Subset given: CFSE-low proliferating T cells sorted from roughly 6-day pre-transplant mixed lymphocyte reaction (GvH or HvG direction). The TCR originated in a human patient who received an intestinal transplant. The chain combines TRBV5-5 with TRBJ1-2, with 12 bases lining up with TRBD1. The DNA of the CDR3 is TGTGCCAGCAGCTGGGGGACAGGGGGCCGTAGGAGGCACTTGAACTATGGCTACACCTTC. Its translation is CASSWGTGGRRRHLNYGYTF.